This T cell receptor beta chain is from a study of shared clonotypes between healthy human individuals. For the study at large: Sampling drew on donors who were a couple of women and a few men aged 18 to 49. CD4 naive and CD4 memory each took three plates per donor, while CD8 naive took two and CD8 memory one. Points from the study as a whole: Some clonotypes were shared by all four sorted-subset donors, while others were not shared. The non-shared ones had lower generation probabilities than the shared ones. Naive subsets generally exceeded memory subsets in estimated richness.

A note on this clone: No antigen is known for it.

The repertoire was sequenced with immunoSEQ multiplex PCR; TCRdb's copy has only in-frame clones and lacks some. The table shows about 990,000 clones, with approximately 80% occurring only once. This CDR3 has 13 residues. In germline, CDR1 is SGDLS, CDR2 YYNGEE. V was shortened by 4 bases and J by 2 bases, with 9 bases between the two germline ends. The sequence was collected from a man younger than 35 in good health. Some clones in this sample may be carry-over from other donors' samples. The gene calls are TRBV9 and TRBJ2-5; perhaps TRBD1 as D (5 bases). The sequenced sample was memory CD4+ T cells from PBMCs. Noted subset: CD45RA-negative fraction. The CDR3 DNA reads TGTGCCAGCAGCCAGGGTCGGCAAGAGACCCAGTACTTC. Protein product: CASSQGRQETQYF.